This T cell receptor (beta chain) was recovered during a study of early T cells in non-severe SARS-CoV-2 infection. For the study at large: RNA in bulk from unsorted whole blood was sequenced, and chains were unpaired.

This clonotype was detected ten times or more. What it binds is not known. General observations from the study: Matching results from VDJdb favored anti-spike CD8 responses, leaving private and CD4 specificities undetected.

In germline, CDR1 is SEHNR, CDR2 FQNEAQ (reference sequence). V was trimmed by 6 bases and J by 3 bases, leaving 14 bases between them. CDR3 length equals 14 residues. As part of library construction, unique molecular identifiers were attached to individual cDNA molecules. TCRdb redid the calling of the 5' RACE reads with MiXCR, one entry per CDR3 protein. The data contain around 76,000 distinct CDR3 sequences, approximately 14% of them singletons. This specimen consisted of whole blood, obtained at baseline. This TCR derives from an adult who was a healthcare worker with PCR-confirmed SARS-CoV-2 infection or an uninfected control (not recorded which). The chain links TRBV7-9 to TRBJ2-5; D possibly uses TRBD1 or TRBD2 (6 bases each). The CDR3 DNA sequence: TGTGCCAGCAGGGAGAGGGGGGCCGAAGAGACCCAGTACTTC. As protein: CASRERGAEETQYF.